This entry lists 7 T cell receptor beta chains sequenced from one sample in a study of blood T cell repertoires in COVID-19. Clones were read by immunoSEQ multiplex PCR, and TCRdb kept only the in-frame ones, dropping some. Counted here are about 68,000 clones, roughly nine tenths occurring once; the ten biggest clones make up 2.5% to 3%. Material: peripheral blood. All receptors derive from a man in his forties or fifties with COVID-19, enrolled during active disease.

The chain links TRBV9 to TRBJ2-1; the match to TRBD2 covers 7 bases. The CDR3 extends over 15 amino acids. Germline V gene sequence: CDR1 SGDLS, CDR2 YYNGEE. J gave up 5 bases and V 0 bases, and 5 bases lay outside the gene matches. The chain's CDR3 is CASSVDASGHNEQFF. CDR3 DNA sequence: TGTGCCAGCAGCGTAGACGCTAGCGGCCACAATGAGCAGTTCTTC. The whole variable domain, remainder taken from reference TRBV9 and TRBJ2-1, is DSGVTQTPKHLITATGQRVTLRCSPRSGDLSVYWYQQSLDQGLQFLIQYYNGEERAKGNILERFSAQQFPDLHSELNLSSLELGDSALYFCASSVDASGHNEQFFGPGTRLTVL.

The chain has TRBV10-1 and TRBJ2-2; D may be TRBD1 (6 bases). Germline CDR1 and CDR2: WNHNN and SYGVQD (reference sequence). V lost 5 bases and J 6 bases, leaving 19 bases between the germline ends. The CDR3 contains 16 residues. The CDR3 reads CASSTGTHKGSGELFF. The CDR3 DNA is TGCGCCAGCAGTACCGGGACACACAAGGGGTCCGGGGAGCTGTTTTTT.

The chain couples TRBV19 to TRBJ2-3; D possibly corresponds to TRBD2 (5 bases). The germline CDR1 and CDR2 sequences are LNHDA and SQIVND (reference sequence). The CDR3 consists of 13 residues. Deletions cut 7 bases from V and 3 bases from J, with 11 bases between. As DNA, the CDR3 is TGTGCCAGTACTAAGGGAGATACAGATACGCAGTATTTT. It is translated as CASTKGDTDTQYF.

V and J are TRBV28 and TRBJ2-2, with unresolved D. The germline V and J ends were trimmed by 5 bases and 9 bases, with 7 bases remaining between them. The CDR3 loop spans 11 amino acids. CDR1 is MDHEN, CDR2 SYDVKM, per germline. As DNA, the CDR3 is TGTGCCAGCAGTCCAGATTGGGAGCTGTTTTTT. Translation: CASSPDWELFF.

The rearrangement links TRBV3-1 (or the pseudogene TRBV3-2) to TRBJ2-5; TRBD2 aligns across 11 bases. V was clipped by 4 bases and J by 5 bases; unmatched bases: 9. This CDR3 contains 16 residues. The germline CDR1 and CDR2 sequences are LGHDT and YNNKEL (reference sequence). The CDR3 here is CASSPTLAGGRETQYF. The CDR3 DNA sequence: TGTGCCAGCAGCCCCACTCTAGCGGGAGGACGGGAGACCCAGTACTTC.

The J gene is TRBJ1-3, the V gene TRBV9; D unclear. The germline V gene has CDR1 SGDLS and CDR2 YYNGEE. The CDR3 loop spans 14 amino acids. V was shortened by 3 bases and J by 4 bases, with 11 bases between the two germline ends. This CDR3 reads CASSGGGGGNTIYF. Here the CDR3 DNA reads TGTGCCAGCAGCGGCGGCGGTGGGGGAAACACCATATATTTT.

A note on this clone: Other DNA sequences in this specimen translate into the identical CDR3. The V and J genes are TRBV28 and TRBJ1-6; 7 nucleotides agree with TRBD1. This CDR3 has 14 amino acids. The ends lost 5 bases at V and 7 bases at J; junction bases unmatched: 5. Germline CDR1 MDHEN, CDR2 SYDVKM. CDR3 residues: CASSLTGVNSPLHF. In DNA form, the CDR3 reads TGTGCCAGCAGTCTAACAGGGGTAAATTCACCCCTCCACTTT.